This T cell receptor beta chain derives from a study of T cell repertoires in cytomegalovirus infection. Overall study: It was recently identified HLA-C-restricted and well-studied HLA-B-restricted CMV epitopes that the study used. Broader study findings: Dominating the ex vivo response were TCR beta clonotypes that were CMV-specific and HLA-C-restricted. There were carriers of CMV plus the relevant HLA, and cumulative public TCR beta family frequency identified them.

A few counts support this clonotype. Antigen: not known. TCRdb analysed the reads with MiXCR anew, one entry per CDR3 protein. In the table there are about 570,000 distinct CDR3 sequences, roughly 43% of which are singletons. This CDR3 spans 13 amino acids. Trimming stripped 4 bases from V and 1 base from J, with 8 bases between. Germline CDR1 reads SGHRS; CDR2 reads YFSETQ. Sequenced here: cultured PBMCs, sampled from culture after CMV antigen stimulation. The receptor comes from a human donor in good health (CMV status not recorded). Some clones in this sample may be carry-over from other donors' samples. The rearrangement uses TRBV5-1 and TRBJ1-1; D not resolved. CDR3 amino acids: CASSADGNTEAFF. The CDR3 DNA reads TGCGCCAGCAGCGCGGACGGGAACACTGAAGCTTTCTTT.